Presented here are 6 T cell receptor beta chains from one specimen sequenced in a study of blood T cells in healthy people across ages. It was with a sample-barcoded 5' primer and a J-beta primer mix that a second PCR of about 6 to 12 cycles was run. Via MiXCR, TCRdb re-called the 5' RACE reads, giving one row per CDR3 protein. The data hold about 770,000 distinct CDR3 sequences, with 44% observed a single time. The source material was blood. The receptors derive from a man in his sixties in good health.

Only a few counts were recorded for this clonotype. The V and J genes are TRBV2 and TRBJ2-1; 12 nucleotides line up with TRBD1. V lost 6 bases and J lost 0; bases outside the gene matches: 3. The V gene's germline CDR1 is SNHLY and CDR2 FYNNEI. There are 16 residues in the CDR3. The CDR3 DNA follows: TGTGCCAGCAGGGCGGGACAGGGGGCCTCCTACAATGAGCAGTTCTTC. Translating it yields CASRAGQGASYNEQFF.

The rearrangement uses TRBV6-2 or TRBV6-3 and TRBJ1-5; D may be TRBD1 (5 bases). V lost 6 bases to trimming and J lost 1 base, with 13 bases between them. The CDR3 is 15 residues long. The germline V gene has CDR1 MNHEY and CDR2 SVGEGT. CDR3 in amino acids: CASRTYDSSNQPQHF. CDR3 in DNA: TGTGCCAGCAGAACTTATGACAGCAGCAATCAGCCCCAGCATTTT.

This clonotype was seen a handful of times. This chain joins TRBV12-3 or TRBV12-4 and TRBJ2-1; 11 positions match TRBD2. J gave up 8 bases and V 6 bases, and 12 bases lay outside the gene matches. The CDR3 length is 16 residues. The CDR3: CASSLRLAGGFDEQFF. The CDR3 region has the DNA TGTGCCAGCAGCCTCCGCTTAGCGGGGGGGTTCGATGAGCAGTTCTTC.

There are a few counts of this clonotype. The chain links TRBV7-2 to TRBJ1-4, with a weak D call TRBD1 (5 bases). The CDR3 spans 15 residues. Germline V lookup: CDR1 SGHTA, CDR2 FQGNSA. The ends were cut back, 0 bases at V and 5 bases at J, with 10 bases in the middle. In nucleotides, the CDR3 is TGTGCCAGCAGCTTAGCTCGGGGGGGGAATGAAAAACTGTTTTTT. Translation: CASSLARGGNEKLFF.

The chain couples TRBV6-2 or TRBV6-3 to TRBJ2-1, with 12 bases fitting TRBD2. The CDR3 loop spans 14 amino acids. CDR1 and CDR2 (germline): MNHEY, SVGEGT. Unmatched junction bases numbered 7, after V lost 7 bases and J lost 9 bases. This CDR3 is CASISGLAGTEQFF. Here the CDR3 DNA reads TGTGCCAGCATCTCTGGACTAGCGGGGACTGAGCAGTTCTTC.

A few counts support this clonotype. This CDR3 reads CASSRGRLAYEQYF. CDR3 nucleotide sequence: TGTGCCAGTAGTAGAGGACGGCTGGCCTACGAGCAGTACTTC. The chain couples TRBV19 to TRBJ2-7; D remains ambiguous. Trimming took off 4 bases at V and 2 bases at J, with 12 bases between the two ends. Germline V lookup: CDR1 LNHDA, CDR2 SQIVND (reference sequence). CDR3 length: 14 amino acids. The variable domain in full, completed from reference TRBV19 and TRBJ2-7, reads DGGITQSPKYLFRKEGQNVTLSCEQNLNHDAMYWYRQDPGQGLRLIYYSQIVNDFQKGDIAEGYSVSREKKESFPLTVTSAQKNPTAFYLCASSRGRLAYEQYFGPGTRLTVT.